The clone carrying this TCR beta chain was found a few times. Antigen: not known. Profiling relied on immunoSEQ multiplex PCR, and the TCRdb table lists in-frame clones only, not all of them. This sample has tens of thousands of clones, with less than 95% found just once. These data belong to a study of PD-1 blockade in classical Hodgkin lymphoma. Study details: Nivolumab was given intravenously to patients at 3 mg/kg every 2 weeks.

CDR3 length equals 17 residues. The V gene's germline CDR1 is LNHDA and CDR2 SQIVND (reference sequence). The V segment lost 6 bases and the J segment 7 bases; nucleotides outside the gene matches: 10. Time point meaning: cycle 4 day 1 (C4D1), after five to seven weeks of nivolumab. There was relapse after autologous stem cell transplantation in every patient, and there was variation in brentuximab vedotin exposure. Complete response, partial response or progressive disease constituted the best response categories observed. Findings and caveats of the study: Whatever underlies the repertoire differences (possibly disease activity or prior therapy) remains undefined. Whoever responded completely had baseline diversity much like that seen in newly diagnosed patients.

The sequencing here drew on peripheral blood mononuclear cells (PBMCs), taken before the fourth cycle of nivolumab. The sequence was obtained from a human donor with classical Hodgkin lymphoma. V is TRBV19 and J is TRBJ2-1, with 15 bases identical to TRBD2. In DNA form, the CDR3 reads TGTGCCAGTAGCCGGACTAGCGGGGGGGCCTTATCGAATGAGCAGTTCTTC. Translation: CASSRTSGGALSNEQFF.